This TCR beta chain stems from a study of blood T cell repertoires in COVID-19. V gave up 0 bases and J gave up 2 bases, with 12 bases separating them. The CDR3 is 15 amino acids. Germline lookup yields CDR1 SGDLS and CDR2 YYNGEE. Original analysis: Amplification from reference gene primers served as the basis for estimated nucleated cell counts. The protocol was immunoSEQ multiplex PCR, while the TCRdb copy is restricted to in-frame clones and leaves out a portion. V and J calls plus clone size are reproduced from that table; the DNA served to infer D and trimming. Of about 200,000 clones in the sample, roughly 91% were seen once.

This receptor was obtained from a woman aged 25 to 39 with acute COVID-19. The V and J genes are TRBV9 and TRBJ2-7, with D tentatively TRBD2 (6 bases). Material: PBMCs or T cells enriched from blood (not recorded which). Here the CDR3 reads CASSVAGRGAYEQYF. Written as DNA, the CDR3 is TGTGCCAGCAGCGTAGCAGGGCGGGGCGCCTACGAGCAGTACTTC.